The 6 T cell receptor beta chains reported below all come from one sample, sequenced in a study of blood T cells in healthy people across ages. A J-beta primer mix and a sample-barcoded 5' primer were used in a second PCR of about 6 to 12 cycles. One entry per CDR3 protein, called by TCRdb with MiXCR from the 5' RACE reads. The sample includes more than 500,000 distinct CDR3 sequences, about 27% of them seen just once. These same data were also listed under a study on T cells of mothers and their children.

Sequencing was performed on blood. The receptors come from a boy aged 2 to 9 in good health.

The J gene is TRBJ2-5, the V gene TRBV15, with a weak D call TRBD2 (6 bases). The V end was cut by 5 bases, the J end by 4 bases, with 17 bases between. CDR1 is LNHNV and CDR2 is YYDKDF in the germline V gene (reference sequence). This CDR3 is built from 15 residues. The CDR3 region has the DNA TGTGCCACCAGCCTAGTGGAGGGGCTACGAGAGACCCAGTACTTC. Translation gives CATSLVEGLRETQYF.

The gene calls are TRBV7-2 and TRBJ1-2; perhaps TRBD1 as D (6 bases). The V gene lost 3 bases and the J gene lost 8 bases, with 19 bases spanning the gap. Germline V gene sequence: CDR1 SGHTA, CDR2 FQGNSA. The CDR3 has 15 residues. CDR3 DNA sequence: TGTGCCAGCAGCTTGAGCCGGGGGCAGTTAAGCGGCTACACCTTC. Its translation is CASSLSRGQLSGYTF.

The gene calls are TRBV10-3 and TRBJ1-1; 11 bases fit TRBD1. CDR3 length: 17 amino acids. Germline V gene lookup returns CDR1 ENHRY and CDR2 SYGVKD. Trimming at V came to 4 bases and at J to 11 bases, leaving 18 bases not matched to a gene. Here the CDR3 reads CAISARTGGPETGGAFF. The CDR3 coding sequence is TGTGCCATCAGTGCCCGGACAGGGGGCCCTGAAACCGGGGGGGCTTTCTTT.

The chain joins TRBV10-3 to TRBJ2-1; D may match TRBD1 or TRBD2 (5 bases each). Germline-derived CDR1 and CDR2 are ENHRY and SYGVKD. The V and J ends lost 6 bases and 10 bases respectively, with 13 bases between them. The CDR3 extends over 12 amino acids. The CDR3 nucleotides are TGTGCCATCAGCCGAGGGACCTACGAGCAGTTCTTC. Protein product: CAISRGTYEQFF.

Turning to this clonotype: One end of the junction fails to match germline, which may point to a read error. The chain recombines TRBV12-3 or TRBV12-4 with TRBJ2-3; either TRBD1 or TRBD2 may fit D (5 bases each). The CDR3 is made up of 16 amino acids. The CDR3 spells CASSTSGSTSTDAQYF. The CDR3 DNA sequence: TGTGCCAGCAGTACCTCAGGGAGCACAAGCACAGATGCGCAGTATTTT.

In this sample, this clonotype turned up a few times. J is TRBJ2-5 and V is TRBV29-1; no clear D. The germline CDR1 and CDR2 sequences are SQVTM and ANQGSEA. Trimming took off 1 base at V and 5 bases at J, with 8 bases between the two ends. The CDR3 loop spans 12 amino acids. The CDR3 sequence: CSVEGFVETQYF. CDR3 sequence (DNA): TGCAGCGTTGAAGGGTTTGTGGAGACCCAGTACTTC.